This T cell receptor (beta chain) was sequenced during a study of OX40 agonist ivuxolimab in advanced cancers. Here immunoSEQ multiplex PCR was the method, and the copy in TCRdb shows in-frame clones only, minus some. The sample has roughly 93,000 clones; about 90% are singletons. Trimming shortened V by 0 bases and J by 2 bases, and 12 bases separated the two germline ends. This CDR3 comprises 16 residues. In germline, CDR1 is SGHRS, CDR2 YFSETQ. The chain combines TRBV5-1 with TRBJ2-1, with D unresolved. This sequence was found in an adult with an advanced solid tumor such as melanoma, head and neck, liver or kidney cancer. The specimen was CD4+ or CD8+ T cells sorted from blood, collected in a trial of the OX40 agonist ivuxolimab. This CDR3 is CASSLGAATAYNEQFF. In nucleotides, the CDR3 is TGCGCCAGCAGCTTGGGGGCAGCTACTGCCTACAATGAGCAGTTCTTC.